What follows are 16 T cell receptor beta chains derived from one specimen sequenced in a study of control samples from healthy donors and cancer patients (dated by TCRdb to between 2020 and 2021). Library generation was performed with the immunoSEQ multiplex PCR assay. TCRdb obtained this table from immuneACCESS and retained in-frame rearrangements with V and J assigned. These tables miss some clones; where compared with another copy, unresolved V genes account for less than half of the shortfall, and the remainder is unexplained. Across this sample there are around 51,000 clones, with roughly 80% seen only once. Together, the top ten hold 9.5% to 13% of the sample. The sequenced sample was blood. These receptors were collected from a man in his 70s in good health.

The chain employs TRBV7-9 and TRBJ2-7; the D gene is possibly TRBD2 (5 bases). There are 17 residues in the CDR3. The germline V gene has CDR1 SEHNR and CDR2 FQNEAQ (reference sequence). The ends were cut back, 1 base at V and 0 bases at J, with 16 bases in the middle. The CDR3 DNA reads as TGTGCCAGCAGCTTAGGAGGGCCATTGCTTAGCTCCTACGAGCAGTACTTC. Translating gives CASSLGGPLLSSYEQYF.

V and J are TRBV5-1 and TRBJ2-5; 9 bases fit TRBD1. The germline CDR1 and CDR2 sequences are SGHRS and YFSETQ. Trimming took 0 bases from V and 5 from J; bases not matched to a gene: 5. The CDR3 runs to 15 residues. Written as DNA, the CDR3 is TGCGCCAGCAGCTTGGAGGGACAGGGTGTCGAGACCCAGTACTTC. This sequence encodes CASSLEGQGVETQYF.

This chain uses TRBV2 with TRBJ1-2, with D maybe TRBD1 (6 bases). The length of the CDR3 is 14 residues. Germline CDR1 reads SNHLY; CDR2 reads FYNNEI. The V and J ends lost 10 bases and 1 base respectively, with 16 bases between them. CDR3 in amino acids: CATARQVHNYGYTF. CDR3 bases: TGTGCCACGGCCCGACAGGTACATAACTATGGCTACACCTTC.

The gene calls are TRBV28 and TRBJ1-5; 8 nucleotides agree with TRBD1. The V segment lost 5 bases and the J segment 4 bases; nucleotides outside the gene matches: 19. Germline V CDR1 and CDR2: MDHEN, SYDVKM. The CDR3 runs to 19 residues. CDR3 loop: CASSTRQGRPTFRNQPQHF. DNA for the CDR3: TGTGCCAGCAGTACCCGACAGGGGCGACCGACCTTCCGTAATCAGCCCCAGCATTTT.

The sample holds a few counts of this clone. The V gene is TRBV30, the J gene TRBJ2-5; D unresolved. Looked up from germline, CDR1 is GTSNPN and CDR2 is SVGIG (reference sequence). The V end lost 3 bases, the J end lost 3 bases, and 11 bases lay between the germline ends. This CDR3 has 13 amino acids. CDR3 in DNA: TGTGCCTGGAGCGAGCGAAGAGAAGAGACCCAGTACTTC. The encoded protein is CAWSERREETQYF.

The chain is built from TRBV3-1 (or the pseudogene TRBV3-2) and TRBJ1-2; a weak D match, TRBD1 (6 bases). V was clipped by 4 bases and J by 4 bases, with 13 bases between them. Germline V gives CDR1 LGHDT, CDR2 YNNKEL (reference sequence). The CDR3 totals 14 residues. CDR3 in amino acids: CASSPSGHRYGYTF. CDR3 nucleotide sequence: TGTGCCAGCAGCCCTTCGGGACACCGCTATGGCTACACCTTC.

This clone occurred a few times. This rearrangement joins TRBV4-2 to TRBJ1-2; D gene uncertain. CDR3 size: 14 residues. Looked up from germline, CDR1 is LGHNA and CDR2 is YNFKEQ. Trimming cost V 0 bases and J 5 bases, with 10 bases left between them. The CDR3 sequence: CASSQEKGGYGYTF. The CDR3 DNA reads TGTGCCAGCAGCCAAGAGAAGGGAGGATATGGCTACACCTTC.

V gene TRBV7-2 combines with J gene TRBJ2-7, with 8 bases lining up with TRBD2. Germline V gene lookup returns CDR1 SGHTA and CDR2 FQGNSA. CDR3 length: 15 residues. V was clipped by 6 bases and J by 4 bases; unmatched bases: 11. CDR3: CASRLFNSGEYEQYF. CDR3 nucleotides: TGTGCCAGCAGACTCTTTAATAGCGGGGAGTACGAGCAGTACTTC.

V is TRBV24-1 and J is TRBJ2-3; perhaps TRBD1 as D (6 bases). CDR3 length: 16 amino acids. Germline V CDR1 and CDR2: KGHDR, SFDVKD. The ends were cut back, 3 bases at V and 3 bases at J, with 15 bases in the middle. The CDR3 sequence: CATSDPGTRGTDTQYF. For the CDR3, the DNA is TGTGCCACCAGTGATCCCGGGACAAGGGGGACAGATACGCAGTATTTT.

The chain has TRBV5-6 and TRBJ1-2; maybe TRBD1 (6 bases). The CDR3 is 13 amino acids. V was trimmed by 6 bases and J by 4 bases, leaving 13 bases between them. Looked up from germline, CDR1 is SGHDT and CDR2 is YYEEEE. CDR3 sequence: CASKPGQPYGYTF. As DNA, the CDR3 is TGTGCCAGCAAGCCAGGACAGCCCTATGGCTACACCTTC.

The table lists this clone with a few counts. The chain has TRBV10-2 and TRBJ2-3; D unclear. This CDR3 is built from 14 residues. From germline, CDR1 is WSHSY and CDR2 SAAADI. The V end was cut by 0 bases, the J end by 1 base, with 5 bases between. The CDR3 region is CASSESTRTDTQYF. The CDR3 DNA is TGCGCCAGCAGTGAGTCGACTCGCACAGATACGCAGTATTTT.

This clone was counted a few times. This chain joins TRBV13 and TRBJ1-3; D is uncertain. This CDR3 contains 14 residues. Germline CDR1 reads PRHDT; CDR2 reads FYEKMQ (reference sequence). V lost 5 bases and J lost 0, with 8 bases in between. The CDR3 DNA sequence: TGTGCCAGCAGCCCTCCAAACTCTGGAAACACCATATATTTT. It codes for CASSPPNSGNTIYF.

This rearrangement joins TRBV2 to TRBJ2-5; 13 positions match TRBD2. V trimming: 6 bases; J trimming: 2 bases; junction bases outside the gene matches: 6. CDR3 length equals 16 residues. CDR1 and CDR2 from the germline V gene are SNHLY and FYNNEI. The CDR3: CASSVPGLAGQETQYF. CDR3 nucleotide sequence: TGTGCCAGCAGCGTACCGGGACTAGCGGGGCAAGAGACCCAGTACTTC.

The chain has TRBV7-6 and TRBJ2-7, with a possible D match to TRBD2 (6 bases). The ends were cut back, 5 bases at V and 0 bases at J, with 11 bases in the middle. CDR1 and CDR2 (germline): SGHVS, FNYEAQ. The length of the CDR3 is 14 residues. The CDR3 bases are TGTGCCAGCAGCCGTGCGGGGCACTCCTACGAGCAGTACTTC. It is translated as CASSRAGHSYEQYF.

This chain joins TRBV28 and TRBJ1-2; 7 bases are shared with TRBD1. Looked up from germline, CDR1 is MDHEN and CDR2 is SYDVKM. This CDR3 has 13 amino acids. Trimming removed 5 bases from V and 7 bases from J; junction bases left unmatched: 7. The chain's CDR3 is CASSRQGIGGYTF. In nucleotides, the CDR3 is TGTGCCAGCAGTAGACAGGGAATTGGTGGCTACACCTTC.

As to this clone: This specimen includes other DNA sequences encoding the same CDR3. The genes are TRBV5-1 and TRBJ2-1; TRBD1 is a possible D gene (6 bases). Germline V lookup: CDR1 SGHRS, CDR2 YFSETQ. The ends were cut back, 5 bases at V and 5 bases at J, with 8 bases in the middle. There are 12 residues in the CDR3. DNA of the CDR3: TGCGCCAGCAGGGGGGCAGACAATGAGCAGTTCTTC. It translates to CASRGADNEQFF.